A selection of T cell receptor beta chains follows, all from one sample in a study of molecular identifiers for immune sequencing clone quantification. TCRdb passed the PCR reads through MiXCR, listing each CDR3 protein once. The sample lists around 480,000 distinct CDR3 sequences; roughly 25% were seen once. Sequencing was done on a sample of naive CD8+ T cells from blood, with Jurkat cell RNA spiked in. These receptors all come from a human donor in good health. Some libraries in this study had Jurkat cell RNA spiked in. CDR3s include the opening cysteine and the closing phenylalanine or tryptophan. The D gene is left open where the match is weak. Expanded clones are given a class, and other clones once, few, many or no size at all.

cdr3_aa: CASSLALEGLDSNQPQHF; cdr3_nt: TGTGCCAGCAGCTTGGCTTTGGAAGGGTTGGATAGCAATCAGCCCCAGCATTTT; j_call: TRBJ1-5; clone_size: few; v_call: TRBV5-6; d_call: -
cdr3_aa: CASSLDRGRFEAFF; cdr3_nt: TGTGCCAGCAGTCTAGACAGGGGAAGGTTTGAAGCTTTCTTT; j_call: TRBJ1-1; clone_size: many; v_call: TRBV5-8; d_call: TRBD1
cdr3_aa: CASSLGVDQPQHF; cdr3_nt: TGTGCCAGCAGCTTAGGGGTAGATCAGCCCCAGCATTTT; j_call: TRBJ1-5; clone_size: many; v_call: TRBV13; d_call: -
cdr3_aa: CATSDLDAGGDPDTQYF; cdr3_nt: TGTGCCACCAGTGATTTGGACGCGGGAGGAGATCCAGATACGCAGTATTTT; j_call: TRBJ2-3; clone_size: few; v_call: TRBV24-1; d_call: TRBD2
cdr3_aa: CASSQRQGSSYEQYF; cdr3_nt: TGCGCCAGCAGCCAGAGACAGGGAAGCTCCTACGAGCAGTACTTC; j_call: TRBJ2-7; clone_size: -; v_call: TRBV4-3; d_call: TRBD1
cdr3_aa: CSASSRDGIQETQYF; cdr3_nt: TGCAGTGCTAGTTCGCGGGACGGGATTCAAGAGACCCAGTACTTC; j_call: TRBJ2-5; clone_size: -; v_call: TRBV20-1; d_call: -
cdr3_aa: CASSYKGRYEQYF; cdr3_nt: TGTGCCAGCAGTTATAAGGGCCGCTACGAGCAGTACTTC; j_call: TRBJ2-7; clone_size: few; v_call: TRBV6-2/TRBV6-3; d_call: -
cdr3_aa: CASTPRSRESYNSPLHF; cdr3_nt: TGTGCCAGCACCCCCCGGAGCAGGGAGTCCTATAATTCACCCCTCCACTTT; j_call: TRBJ1-6; clone_size: few; v_call: TRBV11-2; d_call: -
cdr3_aa: CASSSWTSTDTQDF; cdr3_nt: TGTGCCAGCAGCTCTTGGACAAGCACAGATACGCAGGATTTT; j_call: TRBJ2-3; clone_size: -; v_call: TRBV12-3/TRBV12-4; d_call: -
cdr3_aa: CSAVGQNQETQYF; cdr3_nt: TGCAGTGCCGTGGGACAGAACCAAGAGACCCAGTACTTC; j_call: TRBJ2-5; clone_size: -; v_call: TRBV20-1; d_call: TRBD1
cdr3_aa: CASSQDPPLAGPYEQYF; cdr3_nt: TGCGCCAGCAGCCAAGATCCCCCTCTAGCTGGACCCTACGAGCAGTACTTC; j_call: TRBJ2-7; clone_size: -; v_call: TRBV4-3; d_call: -
cdr3_aa: CASSVILAGDQISYEQYF; cdr3_nt: TGCGCCAGCAGCGTGATACTAGCGGGGGACCAAATTTCCTACGAGCAGTACTTC; j_call: TRBJ2-7; clone_size: -; v_call: TRBV4-1; d_call: TRBD2
cdr3_aa: CASAFSNKLNEKLFF; cdr3_nt: TGTGCCAGCGCGTTTTCGAACAAACTAAATGAAAAACTGTTTTTT; j_call: TRBJ1-4; clone_size: -; v_call: TRBV6-5; d_call: -
cdr3_aa: CASSPGTGGWRYEQYF; cdr3_nt: TGTGCCAGCAGCCCAGGGACAGGGGGTTGGCGGTACGAGCAGTACTTC; j_call: TRBJ2-7; clone_size: -; v_call: TRBV7-9; d_call: TRBD1
cdr3_aa: CSARVRLAGGTQYF; cdr3_nt: TGCAGTGCTAGAGTTCGACTAGCGGGAGGTACGCAGTATTTT; j_call: TRBJ2-3; clone_size: -; v_call: TRBV20-1; d_call: TRBD2
cdr3_aa: CAWSDSGFGANVLTF; cdr3_nt: TGTGCCTGGAGTGATTCTGGGTTTGGGGCCAACGTCCTGACTTTC; j_call: TRBJ2-6; clone_size: many; v_call: TRBV30; d_call: -
cdr3_aa: CASSPHIAPNEQFF; cdr3_nt: TGTGCCAGCAGCCCTCACATAGCTCCCAATGAGCAGTTCTTC; j_call: TRBJ2-1; clone_size: -; v_call: TRBV14; d_call: -